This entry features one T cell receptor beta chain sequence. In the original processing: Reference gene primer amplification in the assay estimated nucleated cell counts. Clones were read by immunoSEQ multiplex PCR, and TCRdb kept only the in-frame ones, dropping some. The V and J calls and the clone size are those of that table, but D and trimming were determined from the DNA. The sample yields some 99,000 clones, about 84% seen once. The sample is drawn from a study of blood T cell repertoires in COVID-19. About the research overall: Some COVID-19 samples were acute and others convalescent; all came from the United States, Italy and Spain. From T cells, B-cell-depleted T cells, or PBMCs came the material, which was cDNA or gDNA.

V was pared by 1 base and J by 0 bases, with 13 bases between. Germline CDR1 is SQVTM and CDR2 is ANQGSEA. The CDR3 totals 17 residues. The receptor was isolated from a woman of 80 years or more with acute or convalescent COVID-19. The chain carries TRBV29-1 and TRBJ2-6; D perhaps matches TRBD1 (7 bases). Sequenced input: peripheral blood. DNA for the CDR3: TGCAGCGTTGAAGGGCAGGGGGGAATCTCTGGGGCCAACGTCCTGACTTTC. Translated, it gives CSVEGQGGISGANVLTF.